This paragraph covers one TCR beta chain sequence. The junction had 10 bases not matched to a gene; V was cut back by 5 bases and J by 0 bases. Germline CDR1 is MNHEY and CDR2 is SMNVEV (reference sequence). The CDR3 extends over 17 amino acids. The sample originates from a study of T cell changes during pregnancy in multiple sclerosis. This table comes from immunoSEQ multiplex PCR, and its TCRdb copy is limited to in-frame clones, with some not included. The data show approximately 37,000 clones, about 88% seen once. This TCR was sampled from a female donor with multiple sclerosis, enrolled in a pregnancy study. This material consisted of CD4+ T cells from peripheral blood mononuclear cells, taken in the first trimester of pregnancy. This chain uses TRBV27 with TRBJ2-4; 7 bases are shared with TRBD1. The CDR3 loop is CASSPGQSIQAKNIQYF. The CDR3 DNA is TGTGCCAGCAGTCCGGGACAGAGTATACAAGCCAAAAACATTCAGTACTTC.